This TCR beta chain is from a study of blood T cell repertoires in COVID-19. Study-level background: For recovered donors of Cohort 3, there were two negative PCRs, clearance, or symptom resolution. Sources were T cells, B-cell-depleted T cells, or PBMCs; the material itself was cDNA or gDNA.

Authors' data handling: Estimates of nucleated cell counts were drawn from the amplification of reference gene primers. Some clones are missing from TCRdb's copy, which holds only in-frame ones; the method was immunoSEQ multiplex PCR. The V and J calls and clone size were taken over from that table, and D and trimming were inferred from the DNA. The sample yields about 170,000 clones, 79% seen once. The receptor was derived from a woman in her 70s in a cohort exposed to, infected with or recovered from COVID-19 (not recorded which). Sequences were obtained from PBMCs or T cells enriched from blood (not recorded which).

The CDR3 sequence: CASSQELRSPFGYTF. CDR3 bases: TGTGCCAGCAGCCAAGAATTGCGGAGCCCTTTCGGCTACACCTTC. The genes are TRBV3-1 (or the pseudogene TRBV3-2) and TRBJ1-2, with no clear D. V gave up 0 bases and J gave up 8 bases, with 16 bases separating them. The CDR3 contains 15 residues. Germline CDR1 reads LGHDT; CDR2 reads YNNKEL (reference sequence).